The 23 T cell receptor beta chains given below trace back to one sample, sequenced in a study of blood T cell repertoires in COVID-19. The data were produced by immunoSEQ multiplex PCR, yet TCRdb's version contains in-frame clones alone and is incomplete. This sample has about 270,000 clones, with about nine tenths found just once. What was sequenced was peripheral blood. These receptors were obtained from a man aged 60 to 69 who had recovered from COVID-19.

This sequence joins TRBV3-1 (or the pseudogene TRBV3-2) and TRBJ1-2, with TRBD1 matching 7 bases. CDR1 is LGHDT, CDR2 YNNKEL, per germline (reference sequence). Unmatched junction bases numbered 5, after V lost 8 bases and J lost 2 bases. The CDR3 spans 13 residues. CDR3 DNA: TGTGCCAGCGAAGGGGGCCTCAACTATGGCTACACCTTC. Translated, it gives CASEGGLNYGYTF.

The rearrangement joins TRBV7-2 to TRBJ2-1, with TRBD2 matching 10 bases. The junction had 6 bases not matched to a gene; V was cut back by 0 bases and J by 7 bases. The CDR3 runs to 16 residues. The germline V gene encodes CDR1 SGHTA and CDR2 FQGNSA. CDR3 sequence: CASSLAASGGRNEQFF. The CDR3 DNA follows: TGTGCCAGCAGCTTAGCGGCTAGCGGGGGTCGGAATGAGCAGTTCTTC.

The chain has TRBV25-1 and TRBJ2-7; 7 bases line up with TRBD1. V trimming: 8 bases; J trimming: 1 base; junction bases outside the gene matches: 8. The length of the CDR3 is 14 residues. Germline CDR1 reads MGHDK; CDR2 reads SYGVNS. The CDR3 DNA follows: TGTGCCAGCGAGAAGATGGGACAGTCCTACGAGCAGTACTTC. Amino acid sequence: CASEKMGQSYEQYF.

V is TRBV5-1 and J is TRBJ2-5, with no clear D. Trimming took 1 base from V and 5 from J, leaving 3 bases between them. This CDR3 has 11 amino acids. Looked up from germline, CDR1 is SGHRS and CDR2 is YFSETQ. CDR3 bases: TGCGCCAGCAGCTTGCGGGAGACCCAGTACTTC. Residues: CASSLRETQYF.

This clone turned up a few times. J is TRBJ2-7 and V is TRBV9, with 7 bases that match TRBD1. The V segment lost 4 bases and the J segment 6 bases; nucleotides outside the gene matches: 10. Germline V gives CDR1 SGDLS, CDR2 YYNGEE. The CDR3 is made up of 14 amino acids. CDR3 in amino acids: CASSLNSAGGEQYF. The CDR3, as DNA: TGTGCCAGCAGCCTAAATTCAGCAGGGGGCGAGCAGTACTTC.

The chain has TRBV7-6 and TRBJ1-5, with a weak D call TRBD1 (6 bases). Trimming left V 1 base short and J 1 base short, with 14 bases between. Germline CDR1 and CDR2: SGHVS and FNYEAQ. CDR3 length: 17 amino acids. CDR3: CASSLEAGEGSNQPQHF. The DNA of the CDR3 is TGTGCCAGCAGCTTAGAGGCAGGGGAAGGCAGCAATCAGCCCCAGCATTTT. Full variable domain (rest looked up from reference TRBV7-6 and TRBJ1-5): GAGVSQSPRYKVTKRGQDVALRCDPISGHVSLYWYRQALGQGPEFLTYFNYEAQQDKSGLPNDRFSAERPEGSISTLTIQRTEQRDSAMYRCASSLEAGEGSNQPQHFGDGTRLSIL.

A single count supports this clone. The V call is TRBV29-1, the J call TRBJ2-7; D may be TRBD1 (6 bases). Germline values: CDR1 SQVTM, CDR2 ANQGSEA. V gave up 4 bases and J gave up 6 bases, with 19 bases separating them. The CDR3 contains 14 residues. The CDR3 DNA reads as TGCAGCGTTGGTAACAGGGAGAGGGTGTCCGAGCAGTACTTC. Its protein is CSVGNRERVSEQYF.

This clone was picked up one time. CDR3 region: CASSGAQNTEAFF. CDR3 nucleotides: TGCGCCAGCAGCGGGGCCCAGAACACTGAAGCTTTCTTT. This chain uses TRBV5-1 with TRBJ1-1; D possibly corresponds to TRBD1 (5 bases). The V gene lost 4 bases and the J gene lost 1 base, with 8 bases spanning the gap. The CDR3 loop spans 13 amino acids. CDR1 SGHRS and CDR2 YFSETQ come from the germline V gene.

This CDR3 reads CASSDGTGYRNEQFF. The CDR3 DNA follows: TGTGCCAGCAGTGACGGGACAGGGTATCGCAATGAGCAGTTCTTC. The V gene is TRBV2, the J gene TRBJ2-1; TRBD1 agrees at 9 bases. J gave up 6 bases and V 3 bases, and 6 bases lay outside the gene matches. This CDR3 is 15 amino acids long. The V gene's germline CDR1 is SNHLY and CDR2 FYNNEI.

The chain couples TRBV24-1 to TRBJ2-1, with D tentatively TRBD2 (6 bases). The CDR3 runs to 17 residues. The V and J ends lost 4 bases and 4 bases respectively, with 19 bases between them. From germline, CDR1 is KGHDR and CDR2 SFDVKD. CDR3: CATSDPNPGTGYNEQFF. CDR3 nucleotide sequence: TGTGCCACCAGTGACCCGAATCCCGGGACTGGATACAATGAGCAGTTCTTC.

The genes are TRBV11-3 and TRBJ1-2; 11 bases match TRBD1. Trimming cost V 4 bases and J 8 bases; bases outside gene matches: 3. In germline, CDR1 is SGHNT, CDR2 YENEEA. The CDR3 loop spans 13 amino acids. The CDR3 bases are TGTGCCAGCAGCTCGGACAGGGGGCACGGCTACACCTTC. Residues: CASSSDRGHGYTF.

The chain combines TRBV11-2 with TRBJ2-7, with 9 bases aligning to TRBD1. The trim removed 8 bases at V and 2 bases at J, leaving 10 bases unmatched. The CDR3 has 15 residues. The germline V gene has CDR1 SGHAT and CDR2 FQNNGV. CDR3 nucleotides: TGTGCCAGCGCTGGGGGACAGGGTTTCGCCTACGAGCAGTACTTC. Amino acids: CASAGGQGFAYEQYF.

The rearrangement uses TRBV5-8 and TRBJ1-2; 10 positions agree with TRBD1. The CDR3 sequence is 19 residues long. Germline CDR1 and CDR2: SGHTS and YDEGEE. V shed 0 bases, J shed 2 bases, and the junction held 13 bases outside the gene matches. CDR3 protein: CASSLGIPGQGNLNYGYTF. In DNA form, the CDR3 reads TGTGCCAGCAGCTTGGGTATACCGGGACAGGGGAACCTGAACTATGGCTACACCTTC.

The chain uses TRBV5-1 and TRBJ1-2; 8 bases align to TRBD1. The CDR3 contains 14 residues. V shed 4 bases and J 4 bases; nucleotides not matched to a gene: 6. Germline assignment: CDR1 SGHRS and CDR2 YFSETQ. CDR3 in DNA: TGCGCCAGCAGCGAGACGGACAGGGTCTATGGCTACACCTTC. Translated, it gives CASSETDRVYGYTF.

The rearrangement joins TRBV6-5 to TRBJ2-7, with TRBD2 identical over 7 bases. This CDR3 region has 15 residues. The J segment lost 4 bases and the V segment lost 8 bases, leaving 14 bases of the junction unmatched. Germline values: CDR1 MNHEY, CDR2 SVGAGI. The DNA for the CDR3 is TGTGCCAGCCTAGGGAGGGAGGGTAAGGGTTACGAGCAGTACTTC. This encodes CASLGREGKGYEQYF.

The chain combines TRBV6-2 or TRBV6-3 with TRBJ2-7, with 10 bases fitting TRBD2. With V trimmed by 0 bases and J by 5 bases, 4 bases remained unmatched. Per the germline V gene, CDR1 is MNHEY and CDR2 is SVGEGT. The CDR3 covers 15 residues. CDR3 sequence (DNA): TGTGCCAGCAGTTACTCGAGCGGGGGGGCCGACGAGCAGTACTTC. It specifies CASSYSSGGADEQYF.

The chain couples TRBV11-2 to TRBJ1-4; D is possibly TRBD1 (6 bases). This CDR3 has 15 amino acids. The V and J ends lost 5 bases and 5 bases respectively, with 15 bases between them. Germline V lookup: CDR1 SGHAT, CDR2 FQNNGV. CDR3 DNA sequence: TGTGCCAGCAGCCGAGCGGGGGGGCCGAATGAAAAACTGTTTTTT. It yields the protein CASSRAGGPNEKLFF.

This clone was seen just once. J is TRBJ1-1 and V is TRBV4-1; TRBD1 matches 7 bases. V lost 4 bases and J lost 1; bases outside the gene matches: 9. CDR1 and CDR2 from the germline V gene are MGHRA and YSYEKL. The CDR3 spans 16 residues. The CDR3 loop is CASSPQQGNKNTEAFF. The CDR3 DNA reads TGCGCCAGCAGCCCCCAACAGGGGAATAAGAACACTGAAGCTTTCTTT.

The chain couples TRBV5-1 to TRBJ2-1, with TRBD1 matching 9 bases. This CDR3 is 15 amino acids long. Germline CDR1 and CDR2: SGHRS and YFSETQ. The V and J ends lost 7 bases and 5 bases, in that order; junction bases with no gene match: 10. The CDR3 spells CASGRIGQGNNEQFF. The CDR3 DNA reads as TGCGCCAGCGGGCGTATCGGACAGGGGAACAATGAGCAGTTCTTC.

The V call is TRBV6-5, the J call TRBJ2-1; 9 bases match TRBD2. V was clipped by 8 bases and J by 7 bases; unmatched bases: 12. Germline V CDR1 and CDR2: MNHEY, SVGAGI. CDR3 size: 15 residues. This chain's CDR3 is CASRFAGGRDNEQFF. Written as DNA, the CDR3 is TGTGCCAGCCGTTTCGCGGGGGGGCGAGATAATGAGCAGTTCTTC.

The chain's CDR3 is CASSNTIDTQYF. In DNA form, the CDR3 reads TGCGCCAGCAGTAACACTATAGATACGCAGTATTTT. V is TRBV10-1 and J is TRBJ2-3; D remains unclear. Germline V gene data show CDR1 as WNHNN and CDR2 as SYGVQD (reference sequence). CDR3 length: 12 residues. The V end was cut by 5 bases, the J end by 5 bases, with 8 bases between.

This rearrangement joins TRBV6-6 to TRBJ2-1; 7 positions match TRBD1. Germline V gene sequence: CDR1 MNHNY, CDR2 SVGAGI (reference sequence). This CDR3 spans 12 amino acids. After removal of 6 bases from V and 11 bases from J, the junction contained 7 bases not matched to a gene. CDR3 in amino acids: CASSQGVSKQFF. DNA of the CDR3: TGTGCCAGCAGCCAGGGGGTTTCGAAGCAGTTCTTC.

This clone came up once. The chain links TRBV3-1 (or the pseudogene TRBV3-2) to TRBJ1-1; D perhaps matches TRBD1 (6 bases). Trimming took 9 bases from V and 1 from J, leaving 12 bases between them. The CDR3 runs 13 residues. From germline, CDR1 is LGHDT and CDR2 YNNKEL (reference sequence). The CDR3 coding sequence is TGTGCCAGTGTGGAGGACAGGAACACTGAAGCTTTCTTT. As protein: CASVEDRNTEAFF.